This is a list of T cell receptor beta chains from one sample in a study of siplizumab effects on memory and regulatory T cells. TCRdb keeps only in-frame clones here, not all; method: immunoSEQ multiplex PCR. Found here are tens of thousands of clones, 91% of them singletons; the top ten hold roughly 30%. Sequencing was done on a sample of CD8+ T cells sorted from blood. These receptors came from a human donor in good health. The CDR3 runs from the conserved cysteine through the conserved F or W. The D gene is left open where the match is weak. A row's size may be missing; if present it is once, few, many or a size class.

TRBV7-3	-	TRBJ2-3	-	CASSEGQSTDTQYF	TGTGCCAGCAGCGAAGGGCAGAGCACAGATACGCAGTATTTT
TRBV19	TRBD1	TRBJ1-1	-	CASSFQGGRNLNTEAFF	TGTGCCAGTAGTTTTCAAGGGGGCCGAAATCTGAACACTGAAGCTTTCTTT
TRBV4-1	TRBD1	TRBJ2-7	-	CASSLGQGAREQYF	TGCGCCAGCAGCCTTGGACAGGGGGCAAGAGAGCAGTACTTC
TRBV27	-	TRBJ2-3	-	CASNLGGHLTDTQYF	TGTGCCAGCAATTTGGGGGGACATTTGACAGATACGCAGTATTTT
TRBV6-1	-	TRBJ2-3	-	CASSEALTRPPTDTQYF	TGTGCCAGCAGTGAAGCGCTAACTAGACCTCCCACAGATACGCAGTATTTT
TRBV5-1	-	TRBJ1-1	-	CASHEVGRPLNTEAFF	TGCGCCAGCCACGAAGTAGGTCGACCCTTGAACACTGAAGCTTTCTTT
TRBV5-6	-	TRBJ2-7	-	CASSSLAGQLYEQYF	TGTGCCAGCAGTAGTTTGGCGGGACAGCTATACGAGCAGTACTTC
TRBV5-1	-	TRBJ2-1	-	CASTLGYFSGVDEQFF	TGCGCCAGCACCTTGGGTTATTTTTCAGGGGTCGATGAGCAGTTCTTC
TRBV2	-	TRBJ2-1	-	CASSARAGTVTYNEQFF	TGTGCCAGCAGCGCCAGAGCCGGGACTGTAACCTACAATGAGCAGTTCTTC
TRBV30	TRBD1	TRBJ1-1	-	CAWNPGQTNTEAFF	TGTGCCTGGAACCCGGGACAGACGAACACTGAAGCTTTCTTT
TRBV4-1	-	TRBJ2-1	once	CASSPWALAGNEQFF	TGCGCCAGCAGCCCCTGGGCCTTAGCAGGCAATGAGCAGTTCTTC
TRBV10-3	-	TRBJ2-3	-	CASSYSGEDTQYF	TGTGCCAGCAGTTACTCAGGGGAAGATACGCAGTATTTT
TRBV5-5	-	TRBJ1-1	-	CASSLGPPLQRTNTEAFF	TGTGCCAGCAGCTTGGGCCCCCCTTTACAGAGAACGAACACTGAAGCTTTCTTT
TRBV10-2	-	TRBJ2-7	once	CASSDFPSSYEQYF	TGCGCCAGCAGTGACTTCCCGAGCTCCTACGAGCAGTACTTC
TRBV10-1	-	TRBJ2-1	-	CASSEVQTRKFNEQFF	TGCGCCAGCAGTGAGGTCCAGACCCGAAAATTCAATGAGCAGTTCTTC
TRBV10-3	-	TRBJ1-1	-	CAISGSAGPREAFF	TGTGCCATCAGTGGATCGGCAGGCCCCCGTGAGGCTTTCTTT
TRBV14	-	TRBJ1-1	-	CASRKRGDTEAFF	TGTGCCAGCAGGAAACGGGGGGACACTGAAGCTTTCTTT
TRBV29-1	-	TRBJ2-7	-	CSGLWSYEQYF	TGCAGCGGGCTGTGGTCCTACGAGCAGTACTTC
TRBV27	-	TRBJ1-5	-	CASRSNQPQHF	TGTGCCAGCAGAAGCAATCAGCCCCAGCATTTT
TRBV21-1	-	TRBJ2-1	-	CASSRAFTGAGEQFF	TGTGCCAGCAGCCGTGCTTTCACAGGGGCCGGTGAGCAGTTCTTC
TRBV9	-	TRBJ2-2	-	CASSIFSTGELFF	TGTGCCAGCAGCATATTTAGCACCGGGGAGCTGTTTTTT
TRBV6-1	TRBD2	TRBJ2-3	-	CASSLAGGHYMGQYF	TGTGCCAGCAGTCTAGCGGGAGGTCATTACATGGGGCAGTATTTT
TRBV7-2	-	TRBJ2-1	medium-sized	CASSDGGLTYNEQFF	TGTGCCAGCAGCGACGGGGGTTTGACCTACAATGAGCAGTTCTTC
TRBV2	-	TRBJ1-4	-	CASSAGMSRF	TGTGCCAGCAGTGCTGGGATGTCCCGTTTT
TRBV13	-	TRBJ2-7	-	CASGNRGAAYEQYF	TGTGCCAGCGGCAATCGGGGGGCCGCCTACGAGCAGTACTTC
TRBV5-5	-	TRBJ1-2	-	CASSFGPAFLWSYGYTF	TGTGCCAGCAGCTTTGGTCCGGCTTTCCTCTGGAGCTATGGCTACACCTTC
TRBV7-9	-	TRBJ1-1	-	CASSHESNTEAFF	TGTGCCAGCAGCCACGAAAGCAACACTGAAGCTTTCTTT
TRBV29-1	-	TRBJ2-1	-	CSAGLVNEQFF	TGCAGCGCGGGCCTAGTCAATGAGCAGTTCTTC
TRBV5-1	TRBD1	TRBJ2-3	once	CASSSGQGGPTDTQYF	TGCGCCAGCAGCTCCGGACAGGGGGGACCCACGGATACGCAGTATTTT
TRBV6-5	TRBD1	TRBJ2-7	-	CASSYSGQSSYEQYF	TGTGCCAGCAGTTACTCGGGACAGAGCTCCTACGAGCAGTACTTC
TRBV6-6	TRBD2	TRBJ2-7	-	CASSVAGGYEQYF	TGTGCCAGCAGTGTAGCGGGAGGCTACGAGCAGTACTTC
TRBV9	-	TRBJ1-2	-	CASSLSGGNGYTF	TGTGCCAGCAGCCTTAGTGGAGGGAATGGCTACACCTTC
TRBV4-1	-	TRBJ2-5	few	CASSQVAGGPRETQYF	TGCGCCAGCAGCCAAGTGGCGGGTGGGCCCCGGGAGACCCAGTACTTC
TRBV7-7	TRBD2	TRBJ2-1	-	CASSDGTSGSFDEQFF	TGTGCTAGCAGCGACGGGACTAGCGGGAGCTTCGATGAGCAGTTCTTC
TRBV5-6	-	TRBJ1-3	-	CASSLVISGNTIYF	TGTGCCAGCAGCTTGGTAATTTCCGGAAACACCATATATTTT
TRBV6-5	-	TRBJ2-1	-	CASSPGVAYNEQFF	TGTGCCAGCAGCCCCGGGGTGGCCTACAATGAGCAGTTCTTC
TRBV6-1	-	TRBJ1-5	-	CASTLQGYQPQHF	TGTGCCAGCACCCTACAGGGTTATCAGCCCCAGCATTTT
TRBV5-1	TRBD2	TRBJ2-3	-	CASSWTSGGWSTDTQYF	TGCGCCAGCAGCTGGACTAGCGGGGGGTGGAGCACAGATACGCAGTATTTT
TRBV6-5	-	TRBJ1-1	-	CASSYSPTEAFF	TGTGCCAGCAGTTACTCCCCCACTGAAGCTTTCTTT